The sequence of this T cell receptor (beta chain) was determined in a study of early T cells in non-severe SARS-CoV-2 infection. TCRdb redid the calling of the 5' RACE reads with MiXCR, one entry per CDR3 protein. The table records around 63,000 distinct CDR3 sequences, 5% to 6.5% of them present only once. The CDR3 covers 15 residues. This clonotype was counted many times. The sequence came from an adult who was a healthcare worker with PCR-confirmed SARS-CoV-2 infection or an uninfected control (not recorded which). V is TRBV21-1 and J is TRBJ2-4; whether TRBD1, the table's D call, matches the DNA was not checked. TRBV21-1 constitutes a pseudogene. The sequencing used whole blood, collected at baseline. This CDR3 reads CASSKEGAVKNIQYF. Here the CDR3 DNA reads TGTGCCAGCAGCAAAGAGGGGGCGGTCAAAAACATTCAGTACTTC.